The 2 T cell receptor beta chains below all came from one sample that was sequenced in a study of blood T cell repertoires in COVID-19. Clones were read by immunoSEQ multiplex PCR, and TCRdb kept only the in-frame ones, dropping some. The top ten clones hold approximately 8.6% of a sample with 20,000 to 30,000 clones, 75% to 85% of them seen once. Specimen: peripheral blood. These receptors were taken from a human donor in a cohort sampled during active COVID-19.

The chain recombines TRBV24-1 with TRBJ2-5; a possible D gene is TRBD2 (5 bases). Germline assignment: CDR1 KGHDR and CDR2 SFDVKD. Trimming took 9 bases from V and 7 from J, leaving 17 bases between them. This CDR3 is built from 13 residues. The CDR3 here is CATQFDYKGTQYF. DNA of the CDR3: TGTGCCACCCAATTCGACTATAAGGGGACCCAGTACTTC.

V usage is TRBV10-3 and J usage is TRBJ1-2; 8 nucleotides line up with TRBD1. With 6 bases clipped from V and 3 bases from J, the junction kept 0 bases outside the gene matches. CDR1 and CDR2 from the germline V gene are ENHRY and SYGVKD. The CDR3 runs to 12 residues. CDR3 in amino acids: CAIRTGDYGYTF. CDR3 coding DNA: TGTGCCATCAGGACAGGGGACTATGGCTACACCTTC.